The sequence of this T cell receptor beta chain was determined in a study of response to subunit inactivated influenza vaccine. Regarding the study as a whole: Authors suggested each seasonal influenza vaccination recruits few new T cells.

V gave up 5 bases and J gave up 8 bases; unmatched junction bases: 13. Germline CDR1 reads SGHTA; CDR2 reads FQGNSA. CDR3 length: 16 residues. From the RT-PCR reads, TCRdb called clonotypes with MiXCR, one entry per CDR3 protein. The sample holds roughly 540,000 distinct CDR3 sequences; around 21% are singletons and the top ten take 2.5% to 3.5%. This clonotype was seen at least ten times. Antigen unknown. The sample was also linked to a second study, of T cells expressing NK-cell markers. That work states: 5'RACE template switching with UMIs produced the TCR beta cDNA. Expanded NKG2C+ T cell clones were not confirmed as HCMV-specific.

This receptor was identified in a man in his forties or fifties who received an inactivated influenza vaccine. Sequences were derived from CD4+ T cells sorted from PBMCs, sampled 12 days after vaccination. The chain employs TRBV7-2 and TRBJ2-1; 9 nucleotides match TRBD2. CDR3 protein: CASSPEAGGRFDEQFF. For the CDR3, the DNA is TGTGCCAGCAGCCCAGAGGCGGGGGGGCGCTTCGATGAGCAGTTCTTC.